This T cell receptor (beta chain) stems from a study of shared clonotypes between healthy human individuals. The germline V gene has CDR1 SGHRS and CDR2 YFSETQ. This CDR3 spans 15 amino acids. J lost 2 bases, V lost 4 bases, and 3 bases had no gene match. Generated by immunoSEQ multiplex PCR, the TCRdb table keeps only in-frame clones and is missing some. The table shows under 1,100,000 clones, with about 80% occurring only once. A note on this clone: The sample has other DNA sequences that encode this CDR3 too.

The study separated CD4+ cells into CD45RA+ naive and CD45RA-negative memory subsets. Specimen: memory CD4+ T cells from PBMCs. The subset denotes: CD45RA-negative fraction. The chain carries TRBV5-1 and TRBJ2-6; 7 bases agree with TRBD1. The receptor was derived from a man younger than 35 in good health. Some clones in this sample may be carry-over from other donors' samples. CDR3 nucleotide sequence: TGCGCCAGCAGCCTTGACAGGGCTGGGGCCAACGTCCTGACTTTC. The encoded protein is CASSLDRAGANVLTF.